Presented here are 16 T cell receptor beta chains from one specimen sequenced in a study of blood T cell repertoires in COVID-19. Produced via immunoSEQ multiplex PCR; TCRdb's table is partial and in-frame only. Of approximately 500,000 clones in the sample, roughly 89% were seen once. The sample taken for sequencing was peripheral blood. Every receptor here comes from a woman aged 45-59 years with COVID-19, enrolled during active disease.

The gene calls are TRBV5-1 and TRBJ1-6; no reliable D call. The CDR3 sequence is 15 residues long. V was trimmed by 8 bases and J by 5 bases, leaving 17 bases between them. The germline V gene has CDR1 SGHRS and CDR2 YFSETQ. The CDR3 DNA sequence: TGCGCCAGTTCCCCCTTGACGCAGGATAATTCACCCCTCCACTTT. Its protein is CASSPLTQDNSPLHF.

The chain carries TRBV5-1 and TRBJ2-3; D might be TRBD2 (5 bases). Germline CDR1 SGHRS, CDR2 YFSETQ. V shed 4 bases and J shed 7 bases, with 13 bases lying between them. This CDR3 comprises 13 residues. CDR3 residues: CASSPGGRNTQYF. The CDR3 region has the DNA TGCGCCAGCAGCCCCGGAGGAAGGAATACGCAGTATTTT. The entire variable domain, with the rest obtained from reference TRBV5-1 and TRBJ2-3, is as follows: KAGVTQTPRYLIKTRGQQVTLSCSPISGHRSVSWYQQTPGQGLQFLFEYFSETQRNKGNFPGRFSGRQFSNSRSEMNVSTLELGDSALYLCASSPGGRNTQYFGPGTRLTVL.

This rearrangement joins TRBV5-1 to TRBJ2-1; 15 nucleotides line up with TRBD2. The J segment lost 6 bases and the V segment lost 1 base, leaving 14 bases of the junction unmatched. The CDR3 is made up of 20 amino acids. Per the germline V gene, CDR1 is SGHRS and CDR2 is YFSETQ. Written as DNA, the CDR3 is TGCGCCAGCAGCTTGTCCCCGGGACTAGCGGGGGGCCGGGCCCCCAATGAGCAGTTCTTC. Translating it yields CASSLSPGLAGGRAPNEQFF. The full variable domain, its missing parts supplied by reference TRBV5-1 and TRBJ2-1, is KAGVTQTPRYLIKTRGQQVTLSCSPISGHRSVSWYQQTPGQGLQFLFEYFSETQRNKGNFPGRFSGRQFSNSRSEMNVSTLELGDSALYLCASSLSPGLAGGRAPNEQFFGPGTRLTVL.

The rearrangement joins TRBV4-1 to TRBJ1-2; TRBD1 aligns across 9 bases. With 1 base clipped from V and 0 bases from J, the junction kept 0 bases outside the gene matches. The CDR3 length is 15 residues. CDR1 MGHRA and CDR2 YSYEKL come from the germline V gene. This chain's CDR3 is CASSQGDRANYGYTF. DNA of the CDR3: TGCGCCAGCAGCCAAGGGGACAGGGCTAACTATGGCTACACCTTC.

The CDR3 nucleotides read TGTGCCAGCAGTACCCGACAGGCGACGAACACTGAAGCTTTCTTT. This gives the protein CASSTRQATNTEAFF. This chain joins TRBV6-5 and TRBJ1-1, with D tentatively TRBD1 (6 bases). With 5 bases removed from V and 1 base from J, the gap between germline ends came to 14 bases. Germline V gene data show CDR1 as MNHEY and CDR2 as SVGAGI. The length of the CDR3 is 15 residues.

The V call is TRBV7-8, the J call TRBJ2-1; D is perhaps TRBD2 (5 bases). Germline assignment: CDR1 SGHVS and CDR2 FQNEAQ. The V gene lost 5 bases and the J gene lost 10 bases, with 18 bases spanning the gap. The CDR3 covers 14 residues. CDR3 sequence (DNA): TGTGCCAGCAGCCCACCAGGACTGCTCTACGAGCAGTTCTTC. Amino acids: CASSPPGLLYEQFF.

The chain is built from TRBV5-1 and TRBJ2-3, with TRBD1 as a possible D gene (5 bases). The CDR3 spans 13 residues. Per germline, CDR1 SGHRS and CDR2 YFSETQ. Trimming pared 6 bases from V and 0 bases from J, leaving 8 bases between. The CDR3 spells CASIGASTDTQYF. The CDR3, as DNA: TGCGCCAGCATTGGGGCCAGCACAGATACGCAGTATTTT.

The chain is built from TRBV10-3 and TRBJ2-2; D is possibly TRBD1 (5 bases). Germline loops: CDR1 ENHRY, CDR2 SYGVKD. CDR3 length: 15 residues. Trimming left V 1 base short and J 5 bases short, with 11 bases between. The CDR3 DNA is TGTGCCATCAGTGAGTACAGGTCGAGTACCGGGGAGCTGTTTTTT. Protein sequence: CAISEYRSSTGELFF.

For the CDR3, the DNA is TGTGCCAGCAGCCTGACAGGGGCTGGAAACACCATATATTTT. Its protein product is CASSLTGAGNTIYF. The chain carries TRBV9 and TRBJ1-3; 8 bases line up with TRBD1. The CDR3 spans 14 residues. V lost 4 bases and J lost 2; bases outside the gene matches: 2. Germline CDR1 is SGDLS and CDR2 is YYNGEE.

The rearrangement links TRBV23-1 to TRBJ1-5; 9 bases align to TRBD1. TRBV23-1 carries the ORF label, with uncertain function. V shed 3 bases, J shed 2 bases, and the junction held 14 bases outside the gene matches. CDR3 length equals 19 residues. CDR3 sequence reads: CASSQKNPGQGYGNQPQHF. The CDR3 coding sequence is TGCGCCAGCAGTCAGAAAAACCCGGGACAGGGTTACGGCAATCAGCCCCAGCATTTT.

The chain couples TRBV5-5 to TRBJ1-4, with TRBD1 matching 8 bases. The length of the CDR3 is 17 residues. The junction had 14 bases not matched to a gene; V was cut back by 3 bases and J by 7 bases. Germline CDR1 reads SGHKS; CDR2 reads YYEKEE (reference sequence). In nucleotides, the CDR3 is TGTGCCAGCAGCTCCGACCTCGGACAGGGAGGACGTGAAAAACTGTTTTTT. Encoded protein: CASSSDLGQGGREKLFF.

The J gene is TRBJ2-5, the V gene TRBV7-9; D not certain. Trimming shortened V by 5 bases and J by 3 bases, and 7 bases separated the two germline ends. The CDR3 has 12 amino acids. Per germline, CDR1 SEHNR and CDR2 FQNEAQ (reference sequence). CDR3 loop: CASSRLEETQYF. The CDR3 nucleotides are TGTGCCAGCAGCCGACTGGAAGAGACCCAGTACTTC. Filled out from reference TRBV7-9 and TRBJ2-5, the complete variable domain reads DTGVSQNPRHKITKRGQNVTFRCDPISEHNRLYWYRQTLGQGPEFLTYFQNEAQLEKSRLLSDRFSAERPKGSFSTLEIQRTEQGDSAMYLCASSRLEETQYFGPGTRLLVL.

The chain recombines TRBV2 with TRBJ2-1; D might be TRBD2 (6 bases). The V end was cut by 4 bases, the J end by 5 bases, with 12 bases between. The CDR3 totals 14 residues. Germline V lookup: CDR1 SNHLY, CDR2 FYNNEI. The CDR3 loop reads CASSGFGGDNEQFF. CDR3 sequence (DNA): TGTGCCAGCAGTGGTTTTGGAGGGGACAATGAGCAGTTCTTC. Full variable domain (outside the CDR3, taken from reference TRBV2 and TRBJ2-1): EPEVTQTPSHQVTQMGQEVILRCVPISNHLYFYWYRQILGQKVEFLVSFYNNEISEKSEIFDDQFSVERPDGSNFTLKIRSTKLEDSAMYFCASSGFGGDNEQFFGPGTRLTVL.

This clone was observed once. The chain employs TRBV3-1 (or the pseudogene TRBV3-2) and TRBJ2-5; 8 bases line up with TRBD2. In germline, CDR1 is LGHDT, CDR2 YNNKEL (reference sequence). With 2 bases clipped from V and 5 bases from J, the junction kept 4 bases outside the gene matches. This CDR3 is built from 14 residues. In DNA form, the CDR3 reads TGTGCCAGCAGCCAATTAGCGGGGCTGGAGACCCAGTACTTC. Translated, it gives CASSQLAGLETQYF.

The chain carries TRBV19 and TRBJ2-7, with D maybe TRBD2 (6 bases). Germline lookup yields CDR1 LNHDA and CDR2 SQIVND (reference sequence). The ends were cut back, 6 bases at V and 3 bases at J, with 12 bases in the middle. CDR3 length: 13 amino acids. The CDR3 sequence is CASSPGLYYEQYF. In DNA, the CDR3 is TGTGCCAGTAGCCCGGGACTGTACTACGAGCAGTACTTC.

V is TRBV10-3 and J is TRBJ2-2; 9 bases map to TRBD2. Unmatched junction bases numbered 7, after V lost 6 bases and J lost 2 bases. Germline V CDR1 and CDR2: ENHRY, SYGVKD. The CDR3 contains 16 residues. The CDR3 DNA reads TGTGCCATCAGGGCCAGCGGGGGGAGTAACACCGGGGAGCTGTTTTTT. Encoded protein: CAIRASGGSNTGELFF.